This passage covers 6 T cell receptor beta chains from one sample sequenced in a study of T cells after yellow fever vaccination. TCRdb re-derived calls from the 5' RACE reads in MiXCR, one entry per CDR3 protein. Of around 360,000 distinct CDR3 sequences detected, roughly 11% appear once; the ten largest clones hold more than 15%. The source was PBMCs, collected on the day of the first yellow fever vaccination. Receptors were obtained from a man aged 18 to 35 who received the YFV17D yellow fever vaccine.

This clonotype was picked up one time. The J gene is TRBJ1-6, the V gene TRBV7-2; no clear D gene. Germline CDR1 is SGHTA and CDR2 is FQGNSA. V lost 1 base, J lost 1 base, and 11 bases lay in between. This CDR3 spans 17 amino acids. The CDR3 nucleotides read TGTGCCAGCAGCTTAGGGCCCCGGGGATCCTATAATTCACCCCTCCACTTT. It codes for CASSLGPRGSYNSPLHF.

This clonotype came up a few times. The genes are TRBV19 and TRBJ2-5; possibly TRBD2 for D (6 bases). Germline values: CDR1 LNHDA, CDR2 SQIVND (reference sequence). V was shortened by 5 bases and J by 5 bases, with 12 bases between the two germline ends. This CDR3 is 13 amino acids long. CDR3 in amino acids: CASSLAEGETQYF. CDR3 nucleotide sequence: TGTGCCAGTAGTTTGGCGGAGGGCGAGACCCAGTACTTC.

The V and J genes are TRBV27 and TRBJ2-5, with TRBD2 as a possible D gene (6 bases). The CDR3 extends over 15 amino acids. Germline V gene data show CDR1 as MNHEY and CDR2 as SMNVEV (reference sequence). The germline V and J ends were trimmed by 2 bases and 2 bases, with 12 bases remaining between them. CDR3 nucleotides: TGTGCCAGCAGTTTAGCGGGGCACCGTCAAGAGACCCAGTACTTC. Translation: CASSLAGHRQETQYF.

The chain joins TRBV9 to TRBJ2-1, with 10 nucleotides matching TRBD2. J gave up 0 bases and V 4 bases, and 4 bases lay outside the gene matches. This CDR3 region has 16 residues. Per germline, CDR1 SGDLS and CDR2 YYNGEE. Here the CDR3 reads CASSPIAGGSYNEQFF. Here the CDR3 DNA reads TGTGCCAGCAGCCCCATAGCGGGGGGCTCCTACAATGAGCAGTTCTTC. Together with reference TRBV9 and TRBJ2-1, the CDR3 gives the full variable domain: DSGVTQTPKHLITATGQRVTLRCSPRSGDLSVYWYQQSLDQGLQFLIQYYNGEERAKGNILERFSAQQFPDLHSELNLSSLELGDSALYFCASSPIAGGSYNEQFFGPGTRLTVL.

This clonotype has more than one count but fewer than ten. The genes are TRBV7-2 and TRBJ1-5; 7 nucleotides agree with TRBD1. Per the germline V gene, CDR1 is SGHTA and CDR2 is FQGNSA. This CDR3 has 14 residues. The V segment lost 5 bases and the J segment 5 bases; nucleotides outside the gene matches: 6. CDR3 DNA: TGTGCCAGCAGCCCGGGACAGAGAGATCAGCCCCAGCATTTT. Translated: CASSPGQRDQPQHF.

This clonotype was recorded at least ten times. This rearrangement joins TRBV4-3 to TRBJ2-3; TRBD2 matches 13 bases. Trimming took 2 bases from V and 4 from J; bases not matched to a gene: 0. The CDR3 is 15 residues long. Germline V gene lookup returns CDR1 LGHNA and CDR2 YSLEER. The CDR3 region is CASSQTSGGADTQYF. CDR3 in DNA: TGCGCCAGCAGCCAAACTAGCGGGGGGGCAGATACGCAGTATTTT.